What follows are 23 T cell receptor beta chains derived from one specimen sequenced in a study of blood T cell repertoires in COVID-19. Assay: immunoSEQ multiplex PCR; the TCRdb copy retains only in-frame clones and omits some. The sample has about 50,000 clones, 85% to 90% seen once. Sequencing used peripheral blood. Source of these receptors: a woman aged 55-70 years with COVID-19, enrolled during active disease.

The CDR3 loop is CASSTQGEETQYF. CDR3 sequence (DNA): TGTGCCAGTAGTACCCAGGGGGAAGAGACCCAGTACTTC. The chain uses TRBV19 and TRBJ2-5; 7 bases map to TRBD1. The V segment lost 4 bases and the J segment 3 bases; nucleotides outside the gene matches: 2. Germline V CDR1 and CDR2: LNHDA, SQIVND (reference sequence). This CDR3 has 13 amino acids. Using reference TRBV19 and TRBJ2-5 for the parts outside the CDR3, the full variable domain is DGGITQSPKYLFRKEGQNVTLSCEQNLNHDAMYWYRQDPGQGLRLIYYSQIVNDFQKGDIAEGYSVSREKKESFPLTVTSAQKNPTAFYLCASSTQGEETQYFGPGTRLLVL.

Only one count was recorded for this clone. The CDR3 protein is CDQGGVTHF. The CDR3 DNA sequence: TGCGACCAGGGAGGGGTCACGCATTTT. V and J are TRBV29-1 and TRBJ1-5, with D maybe TRBD1 (5 bases). The CDR3 is 9 residues long. Germline loops: CDR1 SQVTM, CDR2 ANQGSEA.

V and J are TRBV7-8 and TRBJ2-1; 9 positions agree with TRBD2. CDR1 SGHVS and CDR2 FQNEAQ come from the germline V gene. This CDR3 comprises 14 residues. With 4 bases clipped from V and 6 bases from J, the junction kept 4 bases outside the gene matches. In nucleotides, the CDR3 is TGTGCCAGCAGCTACCGACTAGCGGTCAATGAGCAGTTCTTC. Protein: CASSYRLAVNEQFF.

This clone was observed a single time. The chain couples TRBV3-1 (or the pseudogene TRBV3-2) to TRBJ2-5; D possibly corresponds to TRBD1 (6 bases). Deletions cut 4 bases from V and 3 bases from J, with 15 bases between. The germline V gene encodes CDR1 LGHDT and CDR2 YNNKEL (reference sequence). This CDR3 spans 15 amino acids. This CDR3 is CASSLREQGEETQYF. Written as DNA, the CDR3 is TGTGCCAGCAGCCTCAGAGAACAGGGAGAAGAGACCCAGTACTTC.

This rearrangement joins TRBV6-5 to TRBJ1-6; D is perhaps TRBD1 (5 bases). Trimming stripped 1 base from V and 10 bases from J, with 8 bases between. Germline-derived CDR1 and CDR2 are MNHEY and SVGAGI. The CDR3 runs 13 residues. The CDR3 bases are TGTGCCAGCAGTTACTTCGGGGGATCACCCCTCCACTTT. Translated: CASSYFGGSPLHF.

This sequence joins TRBV25-1 and TRBJ1-1; D is possibly TRBD1 (6 bases). Germline V CDR1 and CDR2: MGHDK, SYGVNS. The CDR3 has 13 amino acids. Trimming removed 4 bases at V and 8 bases at J, with 14 bases between. This CDR3 is CASSVQGLREAFF. In DNA, the CDR3 is TGTGCCAGCAGTGTGCAGGGGCTGAGGGAAGCTTTCTTT.

In DNA form, the CDR3 reads TGCGCCAGCGGCACTACAGGGGTGGCCGGGGAGCTGTTTTTT. It specifies CASGTTGVAGELFF. The chain uses TRBV4-3 and TRBJ2-2; 7 bases are a match to TRBD1. The germline V gene has CDR1 LGHNA and CDR2 YSLEER. With 8 bases clipped from V and 6 bases from J, the junction kept 9 bases outside the gene matches. This CDR3 is built from 14 residues.

The chain recombines TRBV9 with TRBJ1-5, with D maybe TRBD1 (5 bases). This CDR3 has 15 amino acids. Germline CDR1 reads SGDLS; CDR2 reads YYNGEE. Between the trimmed V and J ends, which lost 3 bases and 7 bases, there was a span of 17 bases. The DNA for the CDR3 is TGTGCCAGCAGCGCAGGAGAAGGGGCCGGACAGCCCCAGCATTTT. Encoded protein: CASSAGEGAGQPQHF.

The table lists this clone with a count of one. The gene calls are TRBV4-3 and TRBJ2-6; 10 bases match TRBD2. CDR1 and CDR2 from the germline V gene are LGHNA and YSLEER. With 3 bases clipped from V and 0 bases from J, the junction kept 2 bases outside the gene matches. The CDR3 contains 17 residues. The CDR3 reads CASSQSGGASGANVLTF. In DNA, the CDR3 is TGCGCCAGCAGCCAGAGCGGGGGGGCCTCTGGGGCCAACGTCCTGACTTTC.

In its sample, this clone was seen once. The chain is built from TRBV19 and TRBJ1-4, with unresolved D. This CDR3 contains 14 residues. The V end was cut by 7 bases, the J end by 4 bases, with 13 bases between. Per the germline V gene, CDR1 is LNHDA and CDR2 is SQIVND (reference sequence). In DNA form, the CDR3 reads TGTGCCAGTACCCCCTCGGTCTATAATGAAAAACTGTTTTTT. Translated: CASTPSVYNEKLFF.

The chain is built from TRBV7-9 and TRBJ2-5; 10 bases line up with TRBD2. Germline CDR1 reads SEHNR; CDR2 reads FQNEAQ (reference sequence). V was clipped by 3 bases and J by 3 bases; unmatched bases: 1. The CDR3 extends over 14 amino acids. The CDR3 sequence: CASSFGTSEETQYF. For the CDR3, the DNA is TGTGCCAGCAGCTTTGGGACTAGCGAAGAGACCCAGTACTTC.

The CDR3 DNA follows: TGTGCCAGCAGCTCAGCGGGAGGACTCTCCTACAATGAGCAGTTCTTC. It is translated as CASSSAGGLSYNEQFF. V is TRBV7-9 and J is TRBJ2-1; 9 bases fit TRBD2. V lost 4 bases and J lost 0; bases outside the gene matches: 4. Germline V lookup: CDR1 SEHNR, CDR2 FQNEAQ (reference sequence). CDR3 length: 16 residues.

The chain joins TRBV5-1 to TRBJ2-7; TRBD1 matches at 7 bases. With V trimmed by 7 bases and J by 3 bases, 4 bases remained unmatched. This CDR3 comprises 12 residues. Germline assignment: CDR1 SGHRS and CDR2 YFSETQ. The CDR3 spells CASRDSNYEQYF. DNA of the CDR3: TGCGCCAGCCGGGACAGTAACTACGAGCAGTACTTC.

V usage is TRBV10-1 and J usage is TRBJ2-2, with TRBD2 as a possible D gene (6 bases). The CDR3 is made up of 13 amino acids. The V end lost 6 bases, the J end lost 1 base, and 6 bases lay between the germline ends. Germline CDR1 WNHNN, CDR2 SYGVQD (reference sequence). The CDR3 bases are TGCGCCAGCAGGGGACTGAACACCGGGGAGCTGTTTTTT. Translation: CASRGLNTGELFF.

The chain recombines TRBV4-3 with TRBJ1-5; D unresolved. This CDR3 is 18 amino acids long. The germline CDR1 and CDR2 sequences are LGHNA and YSLEER. The ends were cut back, 0 bases at V and 3 bases at J, with 18 bases in the middle. The CDR3 is CASSQEPLGVGFNQPQHF. CDR3 in DNA: TGCGCCAGCAGCCAAGAACCACTGGGCGTAGGTTTCAATCAGCCCCAGCATTTT.

The chain carries TRBV27 and TRBJ1-6, with D possibly matching TRBD1 (6 bases). From germline, CDR1 is MNHEY and CDR2 SMNVEV (reference sequence). The CDR3 length is 14 residues. The V end was cut by 5 bases, the J end by 9 bases, with 14 bases between. The CDR3 DNA reads TGTGCCAGCAGTCCCGGGACATTTGTTTCACCCCTCCACTTT. It encodes CASSPGTFVSPLHF.

The chain joins TRBV7-2 to TRBJ2-1, with D possibly being TRBD2 (5 bases). V dropped 1 base and J dropped 0 bases, with 10 bases sitting between them. The V gene's germline CDR1 is SGHTA and CDR2 FQGNSA. This CDR3 is 16 amino acids long. The CDR3 protein is CASSLGTFSSYNEQFF. Written as DNA, the CDR3 is TGTGCCAGCAGCTTAGGGACTTTCAGCTCCTACAATGAGCAGTTCTTC. The variable domain in full, completed from reference TRBV7-2 and TRBJ2-1, reads GAGVSQSPSNKVTEKGKDVELRCDPISGHTALYWYRQSLGQGLEFLIYFQGNSAPDKSGLPSDRFSAERTGGSVSTLTIQRTQQEDSAVYLCASSLGTFSSYNEQFFGPGTRLTVL.

V and J are TRBV14 and TRBJ2-7, with unresolved D. Trimming shortened V by 0 bases and J by 7 bases, and 7 bases separated the two germline ends. Germline loops: CDR1 SGHDN, CDR2 FVKESK. The CDR3 runs 12 residues. The CDR3 is CASSQDLREQYF. CDR3 sequence (DNA): TGTGCCAGCAGCCAAGATTTACGGGAGCAGTACTTC.

The gene calls are TRBV7-9 and TRBJ2-6; tentatively, D is TRBD2 (6 bases). With 8 bases removed from V and 0 bases from J, the gap between germline ends came to 8 bases. Per germline, CDR1 SEHNR and CDR2 FQNEAQ (reference sequence). The CDR3 runs to 14 residues. The CDR3: CASGGASGANVLTF. CDR3 nucleotide sequence: TGTGCCAGCGGCGGGGCCTCTGGGGCCAACGTCCTGACTTTC.

This chain uses TRBV29-1 with TRBJ2-1; weak D call: TRBD1 (6 bases). Trimming pared 7 bases from V and 3 bases from J, leaving 13 bases between. This CDR3 is 13 amino acids long. CDR1 and CDR2 (germline): SQVTM, ANQGSEA. Here the CDR3 reads CSAQGPNYNEQFF. The CDR3 DNA follows: TGCAGCGCCCAGGGGCCGAACTACAATGAGCAGTTCTTC.

The CDR3 DNA is TGTGCCATCAGTGAGCCCATGCCGCACAGGGCAAGGAGTAAAGGCTACACCTTC. As protein: CAISEPMPHRARSKGYTF. V gene TRBV10-3 combines with J gene TRBJ1-2; perhaps TRBD1 as D (6 bases). The V and J ends lost 2 bases and 8 bases respectively, with 27 bases between them. This CDR3 has 18 amino acids. The germline V gene has CDR1 ENHRY and CDR2 SYGVKD.

The chain combines TRBV27 with TRBJ2-7; D might be TRBD1 (5 bases). The CDR3 is made up of 14 amino acids. Germline V gene lookup returns CDR1 MNHEY and CDR2 SMNVEV (reference sequence). V lost 3 bases and J 2 bases, leaving 11 bases between the germline ends. The CDR3 bases are TGTGCCAGCAGTTTTGCAGGGCGTACCTACGAGCAGTACTTC. Translated, it gives CASSFAGRTYEQYF.

The rearrangement joins TRBV6-6 to TRBJ1-2; D unresolved. This CDR3 region has 14 residues. Germline V lookup: CDR1 MNHNY, CDR2 SVGAGI (reference sequence). V lost 6 bases to trimming and J lost 5 bases, with 16 bases between them. CDR3 amino acids: CASRFSGSPYGYTF. The CDR3 bases are TGTGCCAGCAGATTCTCGGGATCCCCATATGGCTACACCTTC.